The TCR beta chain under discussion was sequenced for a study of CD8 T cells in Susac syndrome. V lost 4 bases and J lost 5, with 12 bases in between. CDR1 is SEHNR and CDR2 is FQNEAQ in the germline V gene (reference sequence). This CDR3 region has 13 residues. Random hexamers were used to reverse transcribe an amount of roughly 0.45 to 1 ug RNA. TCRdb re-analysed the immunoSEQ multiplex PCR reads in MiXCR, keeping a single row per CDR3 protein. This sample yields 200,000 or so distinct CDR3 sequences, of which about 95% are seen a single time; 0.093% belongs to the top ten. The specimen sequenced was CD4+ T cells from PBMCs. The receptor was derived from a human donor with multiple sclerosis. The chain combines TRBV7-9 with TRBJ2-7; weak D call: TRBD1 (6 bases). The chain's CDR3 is CASSSHYRDEQYF. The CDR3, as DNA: TGTGCCAGCAGCTCTCATTACAGGGACGAGCAGTACTTC.